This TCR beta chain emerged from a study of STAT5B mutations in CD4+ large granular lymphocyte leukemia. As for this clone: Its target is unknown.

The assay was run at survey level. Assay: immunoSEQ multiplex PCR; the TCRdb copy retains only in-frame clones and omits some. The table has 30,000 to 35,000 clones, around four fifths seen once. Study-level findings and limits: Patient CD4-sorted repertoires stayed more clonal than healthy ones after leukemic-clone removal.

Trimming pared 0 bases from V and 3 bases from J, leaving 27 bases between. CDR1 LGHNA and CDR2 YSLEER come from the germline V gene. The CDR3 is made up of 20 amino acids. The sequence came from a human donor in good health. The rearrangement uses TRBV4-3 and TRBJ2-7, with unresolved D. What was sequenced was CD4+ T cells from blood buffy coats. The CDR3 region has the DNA TGCGCCAGCAGCCAAGAGCCTCCAGGCCCATCGGCGGCGGACCTCTACGAGCAGTACTTC. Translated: CASSQEPPGPSAADLYEQYF.